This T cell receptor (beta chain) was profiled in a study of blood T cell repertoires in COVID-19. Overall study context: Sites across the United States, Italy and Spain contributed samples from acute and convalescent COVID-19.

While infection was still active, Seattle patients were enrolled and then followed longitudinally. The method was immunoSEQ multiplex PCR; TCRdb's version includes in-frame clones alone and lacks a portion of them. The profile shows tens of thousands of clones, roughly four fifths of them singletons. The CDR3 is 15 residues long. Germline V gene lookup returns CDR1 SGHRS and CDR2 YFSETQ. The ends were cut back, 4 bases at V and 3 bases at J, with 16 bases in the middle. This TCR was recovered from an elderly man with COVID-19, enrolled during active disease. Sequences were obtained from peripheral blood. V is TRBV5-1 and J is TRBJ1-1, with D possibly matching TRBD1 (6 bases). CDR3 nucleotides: TGCGCCAGCAGCGCCCTGGGGGGGCCCTACACTGAAGCTTTCTTT. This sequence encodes CASSALGGPYTEAFF.